This TCR beta chain was sequenced during a study of CD8+ T cells in alopecia areata. The germline gives CDR1 FNHDT, CDR2 SITEND (reference sequence). This CDR3 is built from 14 residues. The germline V and J ends were trimmed by 7 bases and 3 bases, with 14 bases remaining between them. Investigators isolated RNA and reverse transcribed it into cDNA to act as the sequencing template. The protocol was immunoSEQ multiplex PCR, while the TCRdb copy is restricted to in-frame clones and leaves out a portion. The sample has more than 250,000 clones, none seen only once. Scientists pooled cutaneous lymph node cells and sorted them on CD4, CD8alpha, NKG2D, NKG2ACE and other markers. This clone has a handful of counts. Gene names are the mouse ones. The read ends 4 residues shy of where the CDR3 ends; the end is completed using the germline J gene.

Material for sequencing was CD4+ T cells sorted from a lymph node. The receptor was derived from a C3H/HeJ mouse with alopecia areata. As its MHC haplotype, the strain has H2-k. The rearrangement joins TRBV19 to TRBJ2-1, with a tentative D call TRBD2 (6 bases). CDR3 residues: CASLRGVGYAEQFF. The part of the CDR3 DNA that was read is TGTGCCAGCCTCCGGGGGGTCGGCTATGCT.